This T cell receptor (beta chain) was documented in a study of blood T cell repertoires in COVID-19. Per the authors' pipeline: From reference gene primer amplification, estimates of nucleated cell counts were derived. Only in-frame clones appear in the TCRdb table, and some are missing; sequencing was by immunoSEQ multiplex PCR. That table furnishes V, J and clone size, whereas the DNA furnished D and trimming. The profile shows almost 95,000 clones, approximately 70% of them singletons. Per the germline V gene, CDR1 is KGHSH and CDR2 is LQKENI. V lost 3 bases to trimming and J lost 3 bases, with 5 bases between them. This CDR3 has 12 residues.

The sequence was collected from a woman aged 60-75 years in a cohort sampled during active or convalescent COVID-19. Source material: peripheral blood. The rearrangement joins TRBV18 to TRBJ2-5; no reliable D call. For the CDR3, the DNA is TGTGCCAGCTCACCCCCAGAAGAGACCCAGTACTTC. This encodes CASSPPEETQYF.